The 22 T cell receptor beta chains presented below share a single source sample, sequenced in a study of identical twins. MiXCR, applied by TCRdb to the 5' RACE reads, yields one record per CDR3 protein. The table lists around 1.7 million distinct CDR3 sequences, less than 35% of them singletons. Material: cord blood. Receptor source: a newborn girl in good health.

This chain connects TRBV5-5 to TRBJ2-5; possible D gene TRBD2, 6 bases. Germline loops: CDR1 SGHKS, CDR2 YYEKEE (reference sequence). CDR3 size: 15 residues. Trimming left V 1 base short and J 2 bases short, with 12 bases between. CDR3: CASSLLSGLQETQYF. CDR3 bases: TGTGCCAGCAGCTTGCTGAGCGGGCTTCAAGAGACCCAGTACTTC.

The chain combines TRBV30 with TRBJ1-5, with 8 positions matching TRBD1. Unmatched junction bases numbered 6, after V lost 4 bases and J lost 4 bases. CDR1 and CDR2 from the germline V gene are GTSNPN and SVGIG (reference sequence). There are 14 residues in the CDR3. The CDR3 DNA sequence: TGTGCCTGGACCGCGGGACAGGTGAATCAGCCCCAGCATTTT. Residues: CAWTAGQVNQPQHF.

This rearrangement joins TRBV18 to TRBJ2-2, with D possibly called TRBD1 or TRBD2 (5 bases each). The CDR3 contains 13 residues. V dropped 5 bases and J dropped 4 bases, with 8 bases sitting between them. Germline V gene data show CDR1 as KGHSH and CDR2 as LQKENI. The CDR3 here is CASSGTATGELFF. CDR3 DNA: TGTGCCAGCTCAGGGACGGCCACCGGGGAGCTGTTTTTT.

J is TRBJ2-1 and V is TRBV6-6; 9 bases fit TRBD2. The end of the DNA fits TRBJ2-7 better, so the J call may be wrong. This CDR3 comprises 16 residues. Germline V gives CDR1 MNHNY, CDR2 SVGAGI (reference sequence). CDR3 region: CASTRGTSTSYNEQYF. In DNA form, the CDR3 reads TGTGCCAGCACCAGAGGGACTAGCACTTCCTACAATGAGCAGTACTTC.

V usage is TRBV29-1 and J usage is TRBJ2-7, with TRBD2 identical over 7 bases. V trimming: 6 bases; J trimming: 7 bases; junction bases outside the gene matches: 15. The germline gives CDR1 SQVTM, CDR2 ANQGSEA. The CDR3 loop spans 14 amino acids. The CDR3 protein is CSVVGGSAYNEQYF. The CDR3 DNA reads TGCAGCGTCGTAGGCGGGAGCGCCTACAATGAGCAGTACTTC.

The gene calls are TRBV5-1 and TRBJ1-5, with D possibly TRBD1 on 5 matching bases. V was pared by 5 bases and J by 1 base, with 13 bases between. Germline V gene sequence: CDR1 SGHRS, CDR2 YFSETQ. There are 15 residues in the CDR3. CDR3 protein: CASRLGGDSNQPQHF. The CDR3 coding sequence is TGCGCCAGCAGACTGGGGGGAGACAGCAATCAGCCCCAGCATTTT. Full variable domain (rest looked up from reference TRBV5-1 and TRBJ1-5): KAGVTQTPRYLIKTRGQQVTLSCSPISGHRSVSWYQQTPGQGLQFLFEYFSETQRNKGNFPGRFSGRQFSNSRSEMNVSTLELGDSALYLCASRLGGDSNQPQHFGDGTRLSIL.

This sequence joins TRBV5-5 and TRBJ1-1, with D unresolved. Germline values: CDR1 SGHKS, CDR2 YYEKEE (reference sequence). V was clipped by 4 bases and J by 0 bases, with 16 bases between them. CDR3 length: 16 residues. The CDR3 here is CASSVPGPLMNTEAFF. The CDR3 DNA reads TGTGCCAGCAGCGTGCCCGGACCCCTTATGAACACTGAAGCTTTCTTT. The full variable domain, completed using reference TRBV5-5 and TRBJ1-1, is DAGVTQSPTHLIKTRGQQVTLRCSPISGHKSVSWYQQVLGQGPQFIFQYYEKEERGRGNFPDRFSARQFPNYSSELNVNALLLGDSALYLCASSVPGPLMNTEAFFGQGTRLTVV.

The V call is TRBV20-1, the J call TRBJ1-4; perhaps TRBD1 as D (6 bases). This CDR3 spans 15 amino acids. Germline CDR1 and CDR2: DFQATT and SNEGSKA (reference sequence). Between the trimmed V and J ends, which lost 6 bases and 2 bases, there was a span of 16 bases. DNA for the CDR3: TGCAGTGCACCTCGATATAGGGGGACTAATGAAAAACTGTTTTTT. Translation gives CSAPRYRGTNEKLFF.

The chain carries TRBV2 and TRBJ2-5; D ambiguous. Germline V gene lookup returns CDR1 SNHLY and CDR2 FYNNEI. The CDR3 covers 14 residues. V dropped 7 bases and J dropped 5 bases, with 17 bases sitting between them. The CDR3 protein is CASTQGISLETQYF. The CDR3, as DNA: TGTGCCAGCACCCAAGGGATTAGCTTGGAGACCCAGTACTTC.

This clonotype was seen once. The chain joins TRBV6-1 to TRBJ1-1, with 7 bases lining up with TRBD1. Looked up from germline, CDR1 is MNHNS and CDR2 is SASEGT. J gave up 0 bases and V 6 bases, and 4 bases lay outside the gene matches. This CDR3 contains 14 residues. The chain's CDR3 is CASSADRMNTEAFF. The CDR3 bases are TGTGCCAGCAGCGCGGACAGGATGAACACTGAAGCTTTCTTT.

The chain joins TRBV7-2 to TRBJ2-5; TRBD1 agrees at 9 bases. Germline lookup yields CDR1 SGHTA and CDR2 FQGNSA. Germline trimming cut 2 bases from V and 5 bases from J; bases unmatched to any gene: 9. The CDR3 is made up of 16 amino acids. CDR3 sequence (DNA): TGTGCCAGCAGCTTATTTGGGGACAGGGTCAAGGAGACCCAGTACTTC. Its protein product is CASSLFGDRVKETQYF.

In its sample, this clonotype was seen a few times. This chain joins TRBV20-1 and TRBJ2-1; 12 bases align to TRBD2. The V and J ends lost 0 bases and 2 bases, in that order; junction bases with no gene match: 11. CDR3 length: 19 amino acids. CDR1 and CDR2 (germline): DFQATT, SNEGSKA (reference sequence). The CDR3 DNA follows: TGCAGTGCTAGAGATTGGCGGACTAGCGGGATTTTAACCTACAATGAGCAGTTCTTC. Encoded protein: CSARDWRTSGILTYNEQFF.

This clonotype was seen at least ten times. The chain links TRBV29-1 to TRBJ2-7, with D possibly matching TRBD1 (5 bases). CDR3 length: 14 residues. The V gene lost 2 bases and the J gene lost 2 bases, with 13 bases spanning the gap. Germline-derived CDR1 and CDR2 are SQVTM and ANQGSEA. CDR3 in DNA: TGCAGCGTTGAATTACAGGACCGAACCTACGAGCAGTACTTC. Its translation is CSVELQDRTYEQYF.

This clonotype has more than one count but fewer than ten. The chain has TRBV6-2 or TRBV6-3 and TRBJ2-7; 8 bases match TRBD1. Trimming took 7 bases from V and 6 from J; bases not matched to a gene: 11. Germline V gene data show CDR1 as MNHEY and CDR2 as SVGEGT. The CDR3 extends over 14 amino acids. CDR3 sequence (DNA): TGTGCCAGCAAACTCAGGGGGCAACTTGGCGAGCAGTACTTC. Translated, it gives CASKLRGQLGEQYF.

The chain carries TRBV20-1 and TRBJ1-4; no reliable D call. The CDR3 is 12 amino acids. Germline CDR1 and CDR2: DFQATT and SNEGSKA (reference sequence). The V end was cut by 0 bases, the J end by 4 bases, with 3 bases between. The CDR3 region is CSAREINEKLFF. CDR3 nucleotides: TGCAGTGCTAGAGAGATTAATGAAAAACTGTTTTTT.

This clonotype appeared many times. This rearrangement joins TRBV25-1 to TRBJ2-3; 9 bases agree with TRBD2. V lost 5 bases, J lost 2 bases, and 5 bases stayed unmatched. Germline CDR1 and CDR2: MGHDK and SYGVNS. The CDR3 has 15 residues. CDR3 residues: CASSLGTSLTDTQYF. The CDR3, as DNA: TGTGCCAGCAGTCTGGGGACTAGCCTCACAGATACGCAGTATTTT.

This chain joins TRBV4-1 and TRBJ2-1; 9 nucleotides line up with TRBD1. Germline V gene data show CDR1 as MGHRA and CDR2 as YSYEKL. This CDR3 is 16 amino acids long. V lost 3 bases, J lost 1 base, and 4 bases stayed unmatched. The CDR3 loop is CASSQADRGSYNEQFF. CDR3 DNA sequence: TGCGCCAGCAGCCAGGCCGACAGGGGGTCCTACAATGAGCAGTTCTTC.

The chain uses TRBV20-1 and TRBJ1-2; TRBD1 is a possible D gene (5 bases). Germline CDR1 is DFQATT and CDR2 is SNEGSKA (reference sequence). The length of the CDR3 is 11 residues. V was trimmed by 6 bases and J by 13 bases, leaving 18 bases between them. CDR3 sequence reads: CSAGETGPLTF. The CDR3 coding sequence is TGCAGTGCGGGTGAAACGGGGCCTCTCACCTTC.

This chain joins TRBV10-3 and TRBJ2-5; 10 nucleotides align to TRBD1. Germline-derived CDR1 and CDR2 are ENHRY and SYGVKD. The CDR3 consists of 13 residues. Trimming cost V 5 bases and J 5 bases; bases outside gene matches: 2. As DNA, the CDR3 is TGTGCCATCAGTCCGGGACAGGGGGAGACCCAGTACTTC. Translated, it gives CAISPGQGETQYF.

This clonotype was picked up a small number of times. CDR3 protein: CASSQLSDTQYF. The CDR3 coding sequence is TGTGCCAGCAGCCAATTGTCAGATACGCAGTATTTT. This chain links TRBV3-1 with TRBJ2-3; D gene ambiguous. V lost 2 bases to trimming and J lost 4 bases, with 4 bases between them. The CDR3 consists of 12 residues. Germline-derived CDR1 and CDR2 are LGHDT and YNNKEL (reference sequence).

The chain recombines TRBV27 with TRBJ2-1; 13 positions match TRBD2. CDR1 is MNHEY, CDR2 SMNVEV, per germline (reference sequence). J lost 4 bases, V lost 7 bases, and 13 bases had no gene match. CDR3 length: 18 residues. Here the CDR3 DNA reads TGTGCCAGCAAATCCACACAAGGGGGACTAGCGGGGTACAATGAGCAGTTCTTC. As protein: CASKSTQGGLAGYNEQFF.

J is TRBJ2-1 and V is TRBV20-1; 7 nucleotides align to TRBD1. The germline V gene has CDR1 DFQATT and CDR2 SNEGSKA (reference sequence). Trimming removed 2 bases from V and 7 bases from J; junction bases left unmatched: 2. This CDR3 region has 12 residues. This CDR3 reads CSARRGRNEQFF. The CDR3 nucleotides read TGCAGTGCTAGAAGGGGGCGGAATGAGCAGTTCTTC.